Detailed here is one TCR beta chain. Its antigen is still unknown. Libraries were prepared by immunoSEQ multiplex PCR; TCRdb keeps only in-frame clonotypes and omits some of them. The table lists about 73,000 clones, 80% to 90% of them singletons. This CDR3 region has 13 residues. Germline CDR1 reads LNHDA; CDR2 reads SQIVND (reference sequence). V gave up 3 bases and J gave up 2 bases, with 7 bases separating them. This sample stems from a study of OX40 agonist ivuxolimab in advanced cancers. Whole-study findings and limits: Expanded peripheral T-cell antigen specificity went undetermined.

The chain couples TRBV19 to TRBJ1-1; D is undetermined. The receptor was isolated from an adult with an advanced solid tumor such as melanoma, head and neck, liver or kidney cancer. This specimen was CD4+ or CD8+ T cells sorted from blood, taken in a trial of the OX40 agonist ivuxolimab. The CDR3 spells CASSIDLNTEAFF. DNA of the CDR3: TGTGCCAGTAGTATTGACCTAAACACTGAAGCTTTCTTT.